This entry describes one T cell receptor beta chain. The antigen remains undetermined. Via MiXCR, TCRdb re-called the RT-PCR reads, giving one row per CDR3 protein. The sample lists approximately 520,000 distinct CDR3 sequences, roughly 27% occurring once. The data stem from a study of response to subunit inactivated influenza vaccine. Study-wide results and limits: Each seasonal flu vaccination may recruit only limited new T cells, authors suggested.

V was clipped by 1 base and J by 4 bases; unmatched bases: 2. CDR3 length equals 14 residues. In germline, CDR1 is SGHTA, CDR2 FQGNSA. This TCR derives from a man aged 45-65 years who received an inactivated influenza vaccine. This rearrangement joins TRBV7-2 to TRBJ2-5, with TRBD2 matching over 8 bases. This specimen consisted of CD4+ T cells sorted from PBMCs, obtained 5 days after vaccination. The CDR3: CASSLGTSPETQYF. The CDR3 region has the DNA TGTGCCAGCAGCTTAGGGACTAGCCCAGAGACCCAGTACTTC. The variable domain in full, completed from reference TRBV7-2 and TRBJ2-5, reads GAGVSQSPSNKVTEKGKDVELRCDPISGHTALYWYRQSLGQGLEFLIYFQGNSAPDKSGLPSDRFSAERTGGSVSTLTIQRTQQEDSAVYLCASSLGTSPETQYFGPGTRLLVL.